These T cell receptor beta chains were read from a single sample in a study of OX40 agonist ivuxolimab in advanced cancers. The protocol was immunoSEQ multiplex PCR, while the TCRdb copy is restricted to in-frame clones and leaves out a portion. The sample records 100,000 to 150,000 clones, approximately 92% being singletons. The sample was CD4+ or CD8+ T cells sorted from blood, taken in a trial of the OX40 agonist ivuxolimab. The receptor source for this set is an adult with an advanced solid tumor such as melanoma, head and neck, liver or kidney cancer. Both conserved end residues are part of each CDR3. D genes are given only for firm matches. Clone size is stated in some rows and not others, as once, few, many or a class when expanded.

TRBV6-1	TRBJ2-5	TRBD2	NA	TGTGCCAGCAGTGAACTATTAGCGGGGGAGACCCAGTACTTC	CASSELLAGETQYF
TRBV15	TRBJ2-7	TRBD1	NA	TGTGCCACCAGCAGAGGGACAGGACTTTCCTACGAGCAGTACTTC	CATSRGTGLSYEQYF
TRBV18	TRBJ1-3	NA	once	TGTGCCAGCTCACCAGTCAGGGAGAGCTCTGGAAACACCATATATTTT	CASSPVRESSGNTIYF
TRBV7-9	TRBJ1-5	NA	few	TGTGCCAGCAGCCCCGGGGGCGGCCAGCCCCAGCATTTT	CASSPGGGQPQHF
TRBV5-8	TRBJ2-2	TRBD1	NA	TGTGCCAGCAGCTCGGGACAGGGGGCAACCGGGGAGCTGTTTTTT	CASSSGQGATGELFF
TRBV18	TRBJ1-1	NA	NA	TGTGCCAGCTCACCTCAGGTGTGGGACATGAACACTGAAGCTTTCTTT	CASSPQVWDMNTEAFF
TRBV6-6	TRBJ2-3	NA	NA	TGTGCCAGCAGTTACCAAAATACGCAGTATTTT	CASSYQNTQYF
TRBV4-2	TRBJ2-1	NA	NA	TGTGCCAGCAGCCAAGCAGGAGGGGGGCTCTACAATGAGCAGTTCTTC	CASSQAGGGLYNEQFF
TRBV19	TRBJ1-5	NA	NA	TGTGCCAGTAATCGGAGGGGATCGAGCAATCAGCCCCAGCATTTT	CASNRRGSSNQPQHF
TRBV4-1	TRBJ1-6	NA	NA	TGCGCCAGCAGCCAGGCAGGCTCAGATTCACCCCTCCACTTT	CASSQAGSDSPLHF
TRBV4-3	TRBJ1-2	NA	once	TGCGCCAGCAGCCCCCGAGGGGGTTCGGACTATGGCTACACCTTC	CASSPRGGSDYGYTF
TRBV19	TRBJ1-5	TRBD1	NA	TGTGCCAGTAGTGTAACCGGGACAGGGGCGCTCCGGGGAAGTCAGCCCCAGCATTTT	CASSVTGTGALRGSQPQHF
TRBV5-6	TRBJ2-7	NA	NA	TGTGCCAGCAGTTTCCAGCCGACATCCTACGAGCAGTACTTC	CASSFQPTSYEQYF
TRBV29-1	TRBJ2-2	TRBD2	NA	TGCAGCGTTGGTAAAAGCCCGGGACTAGATCCCGGGGAGCTGTTTTTT	CSVGKSPGLDPGELFF
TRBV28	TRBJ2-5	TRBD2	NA	TGTGCCAGCAGTGAAGCGGGAAGTAGGGTGGAGACCCAGTACTTC	CASSEAGSRVETQYF
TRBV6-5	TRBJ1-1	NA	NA	TGTGCCAGCAGGGGTTTGGCAGGACGTAGCACTGAAGCTTTCTTT	CASRGLAGRSTEAFF